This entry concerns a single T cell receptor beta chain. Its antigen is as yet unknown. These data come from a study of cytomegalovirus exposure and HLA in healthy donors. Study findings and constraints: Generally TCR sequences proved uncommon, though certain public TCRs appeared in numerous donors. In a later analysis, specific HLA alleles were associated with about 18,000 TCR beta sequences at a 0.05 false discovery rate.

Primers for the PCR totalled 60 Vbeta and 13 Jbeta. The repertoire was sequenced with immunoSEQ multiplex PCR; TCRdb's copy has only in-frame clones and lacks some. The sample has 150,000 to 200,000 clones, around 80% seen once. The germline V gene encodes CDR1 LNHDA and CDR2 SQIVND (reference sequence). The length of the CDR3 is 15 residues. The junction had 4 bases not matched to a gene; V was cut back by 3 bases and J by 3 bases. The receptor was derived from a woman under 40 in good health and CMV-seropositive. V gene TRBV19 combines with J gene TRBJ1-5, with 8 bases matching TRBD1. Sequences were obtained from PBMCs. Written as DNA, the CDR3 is TGTGCCAGTAGTATTGACAGGGGTAACAATCAGCCCCAGCATTTT. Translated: CASSIDRGNNQPQHF.